The rows below give T cell receptor beta chains drawn from one sample of a study of blood T cell repertoires in COVID-19. This table comes from immunoSEQ multiplex PCR, and its TCRdb copy is limited to in-frame clones, with some not included. In the table there are about 94,000 clones, 80% to 90% of which are singletons. Sequencing was performed on peripheral blood. The receptors shown here come from a woman of 80 years or more with acute or convalescent COVID-19. CDR3s include the opening cysteine and the closing phenylalanine or tryptophan. The order of the fields is J gene, clone size, D gene, CDR3 length, V gene, CDR3 protein, CDR3 DNA. The D gene is left open where the match is weak. Some rows mark clone size as missing; the rest say once, few, many or name a class of expanded clone.

TRBJ2-1 - TRBD2 16 TRBV9 CASSAALAGPDNEQFF TGTGCCAGCAGCGCCGCACTAGCGGGTCCTGACAATGAGCAGTTCTTC
TRBJ1-2 - - 14 TRBV1 CTSSQDPFNYGYTF TGCACCAGCAGCCAAGATCCGTTCAACTATGGCTACACCTTC
TRBJ1-2 - - 11 TRBV29-1 CSVPSGVGYTF TGCAGCGTTCCATCAGGGGTCGGCTACACCTTC
TRBJ1-4 - - 16 TRBV25-1 CASSGQGGGSVEKLFF TGTGCCAGCAGTGGTCAGGGTGGGGGGAGTGTGGAAAAACTGTTTTTT
TRBJ2-2 - - 17 TRBV5-1 CASSLAPVQGITGELFF TGCGCCAGCAGCTTGGCCCCGGTACAGGGTATTACCGGGGAGCTGTTTTTT
TRBJ2-1 - TRBD2 18 TRBV5-1 CASSLSLAGGPFYNEQFF TGCGCCAGCAGCTTGTCACTAGCGGGAGGGCCCTTCTACAATGAGCAGTTCTTC
TRBJ1-4 - - 13 TRBV11-1 CASSFGRGEKLFF TGTGCCAGCAGCTTCGGACGGGGTGAAAAACTGTTTTTT
TRBJ2-1 - - 15 TRBV24-1 CATSDARDNLNEQFF TGTGCCACCAGTGATGCCAGGGACAACTTAAATGAGCAGTTCTTC
TRBJ2-1 - - 13 TRBV6-6 CASSYSRYNEQFF TGTGCCAGCAGTTACTCGAGATACAATGAGCAGTTCTTC
TRBJ2-1 - TRBD2 15 TRBV11-2 CASSLAKLAGGQQFF TGTGCCAGCAGCCTCGCCAAGCTAGCGGGGGGTCAGCAGTTCTTC
TRBJ1-1 once TRBD1 15 TRBV7-9 CASSSGQGRNTEAFF TGTGCCAGCAGCTCGGGACAGGGGCGGAACACTGAAGCTTTCTTT
TRBJ1-1 - - 14 TRBV9 CASSVNSGGTEAFF TGTGCCAGCAGCGTAAATTCTGGCGGCACTGAAGCTTTCTTT
TRBJ1-1 - - 13 TRBV19 CASSPGQNTEAFF TGTGCCAGTAGTCCCGGACAGAACACTGAAGCTTTCTTT
TRBJ1-2 - TRBD1 13 TRBV7-6 CASSPDRDYGYTF TGTGCCAGCAGCCCGGACAGGGACTATGGCTACACCTTC
TRBJ1-6 once - 15 TRBV4-2 CASSQDRGGDSPLHF TGTGCCAGCAGCCAAGACAGGGGAGGGGATTCACCCCTCCACTTT
TRBJ2-1 - - 12 TRBV6-6 CASSPRRDEQFF TGTGCCAGCAGCCCAAGGAGGGATGAGCAGTTCTTC
TRBJ2-2 - TRBD1 16 TRBV19 CASSIGQGWGPGELFF TGTGCCAGTAGTATCGGACAGGGGTGGGGGCCCGGGGAGCTGTTTTTT
TRBJ1-4 few - 14 TRBV25-1 CASSTHSSNEKLFF TGTGCCAGCAGTACGCACAGCTCTAATGAAAAACTGTTTTTT
TRBJ2-1 - TRBD2 18 TRBV7-3 CASSLTPPGTSGYNEQFF TGTGCCAGCAGCTTAACGCCCCCCGGGACTAGCGGATACAATGAGCAGTTCTTC
TRBJ1-2 few - 14 TRBV7-8 CASSHLPGDYGYTF TGTGCCAGCAGCCACCTTCCGGGGGACTATGGCTACACCTTC
TRBJ1-3 - TRBD1 16 TRBV2 CASGNRDRAYGNTIYF TGTGCCAGCGGAAACCGGGACAGGGCATATGGAAACACCATATATTTT
TRBJ1-2 - - 13 TRBV7-2 CASSLEDRNGYTF TGTGCCAGCAGCTTAGAAGACAGGAACGGCTACACCTTC
TRBJ1-5 - - 15 TRBV6-5 CASSYSTGYGQPQHF TGTGCCAGCAGTTACTCTACAGGGTACGGTCAGCCCCAGCATTTT
TRBJ1-4 - TRBD1 18 TRBV4-3 CASSLETGGAKVDEKLFF TGCGCCAGCAGCCTCGAGACAGGGGGCGCTAAGGTAGATGAAAAACTGTTTTTT
TRBJ1-2 - - 12 TRBV6-5 CATEAVNYGYTF TGTGCCACCGAAGCTGTAAACTATGGCTACACCTTC
TRBJ2-5 - TRBD1 16 TRBV19 CASSQSGTAPQETQYF TGTGCCAGTTCTCAATCCGGGACAGCCCCACAAGAGACCCAGTACTTC